What follows are 15 T cell receptor beta chains derived from one specimen sequenced in a study of T cell repertoires in cytomegalovirus infection. TCRdb reanalysed the reads using MiXCR and keeps one entry per CDR3 protein. The sample has 400,000 to 550,000 distinct CDR3 sequences, around 11% seen once; the top ten hold 9.5% to 13%. Source material: PBMCs. Source of these receptors: a human donor in good health (CMV status not recorded). Some clones in this sample may be carry-over from other donors' samples.

The sample holds many counts of this clonotype. The CDR3 reads CSADSGEGLTEQFF. CDR3 in DNA: TGCAGTGCTGATTCGGGGGAGGGCCTTACTGAGCAGTTCTTC. The J gene is TRBJ2-1, the V gene TRBV20-1, with 7 bases lining up with TRBD2. V gave up 5 bases and J gave up 9 bases; unmatched junction bases: 13. This CDR3 is 14 amino acids long. Germline lookup yields CDR1 DFQATT and CDR2 SNEGSKA (reference sequence).

This clonotype came up a few times. This chain connects TRBV2 to TRBJ1-6; D gene uncertain. The CDR3 length is 12 residues. Germline CDR1 and CDR2: SNHLY and FYNNEI. Trimming cost V 6 bases and J 9 bases, with 9 bases left between them. The CDR3, as DNA: TGTGCCAGCAGCGCAATAGGTTCACCCCTCCACTTT. The encoded protein is CASSAIGSPLHF.

This clonotype was observed at least ten times. The chain has TRBV10-2 and TRBJ2-7; D is perhaps TRBD2 (5 bases). Deletions cut 0 bases from V and 2 bases from J, with 11 bases between. Per germline, CDR1 WSHSY and CDR2 SAAADI. There are 15 residues in the CDR3. This CDR3 is CASSESWGDPYEQYF. The CDR3 nucleotides are TGCGCCAGCAGTGAGTCGTGGGGAGACCCCTACGAGCAGTACTTC.

This rearrangement joins TRBV28 to TRBJ2-7; 7 positions match TRBD2. The germline CDR1 and CDR2 sequences are MDHEN and SYDVKM. The CDR3 runs to 15 residues. V shed 3 bases, J shed 4 bases, and the junction held 9 bases outside the gene matches. CDR3 sequence: CASSFVVGGHYEQYF. DNA for the CDR3: TGTGCCAGCAGTTTTGTAGTGGGAGGGCATTACGAGCAGTACTTC.

V is TRBV11-2 and J is TRBJ1-4; weak D call: TRBD1 (5 bases). CDR1 and CDR2 from the germline V gene are SGHAT and FQNNGV. Trimming left V 5 bases short and J 1 base short, with 29 bases between. The CDR3 consists of 21 residues. This CDR3 reads CASSPAAWERGGGLTNEKLFF. In nucleotides, the CDR3 is TGTGCCAGCAGCCCTGCCGCCTGGGAGAGGGGCGGAGGTTTAACTAATGAAAAACTGTTTTTT.

The sample holds many counts of this clonotype. The V gene is TRBV2, the J gene TRBJ1-2; possibly TRBD1 for D (5 bases). The germline CDR1 and CDR2 sequences are SNHLY and FYNNEI. The V end lost 6 bases, the J end lost 4 bases, and 21 bases lay between the germline ends. CDR3 length: 16 amino acids. The CDR3 nucleotides read TGTGCCAGCAGCCCCCCCGGGGGAATCCCATTCTATGGCTACACCTTC. The encoded protein is CASSPPGGIPFYGYTF.

The chain uses TRBV7-2 and TRBJ2-1, with D tentatively TRBD2 (5 bases). The CDR3 runs to 15 residues. Germline assignment: CDR1 SGHTA and CDR2 FQGNSA. Trimming took off 1 base at V and 2 bases at J, with 9 bases between the two ends. Here the CDR3 DNA reads TGTGCCAGCAGCTTAGGACTACTCGCCTACAATGAGCAGTTCTTC. Translation gives CASSLGLLAYNEQFF.

This clonotype was counted ten times or more. One end of the junction fails to match germline, which may point to a read error. The genes are TRBV5-1 and TRBJ2-7, with 9 bases matching TRBD1. Germline V gene lookup returns CDR1 SGHRS and CDR2 YFSETQ. This CDR3 has 13 residues. CDR3 residues: CASSLGQGREQYF. DNA of the CDR3: TGTGCCAGCAGCCTCGGACAGGGGAGGGAGCAGTACTTC. Looking up the rest from reference TRBV5-1 and TRBJ2-7 gives the full variable domain: KAGVTQTPRYLIKTRGQQVTLSCSPISGHRSVSWYQQTPGQGLQFLFEYFSETQRNKGNFPGRFSGRQFSNSRSEMNVSTLELGDSALYLCASSLGQGREQYFGPGTRLTVT.

This clonotype was detected ten times or more. V is TRBV27 and J is TRBJ1-4; D is unresolved. The CDR3 is made up of 16 amino acids. Germline V gives CDR1 MNHEY, CDR2 SMNVEV (reference sequence). V lost 1 base and J lost 8, with 17 bases in between. The CDR3 nucleotides are TGTGCCAGCAGTTTATATCCCTCTGAAGACGCAGAAAAACTGTTTTTT. This sequence encodes CASSLYPSEDAEKLFF. The full variable domain, with the rest looked up from reference TRBV27 and TRBJ1-4, is EAQVTQNPRYLITVTGKKLTVTCSQNMNHEYMSWYRQDPGLGLRQIYYSMNVEVTDKGDVPEGYKVSRKEKRNFPLILESPSPNQTSLYFCASSLYPSEDAEKLFFGSGTQLSVL.

A few counts support this clonotype. The chain is built from TRBV27 and TRBJ1-2; tentative D call: TRBD1 (6 bases). The CDR3 has 16 amino acids. Germline-derived CDR1 and CDR2 are MNHEY and SMNVEV (reference sequence). V shed 5 bases and J shed 8 bases, with 24 bases lying between them. In DNA, the CDR3 is TGTGCCAGCAGTACCGACAGGACTCTGGGTCGGGGGGGCTACACCTTC. It yields the protein CASSTDRTLGRGGYTF.

V gene TRBV5-6 combines with J gene TRBJ2-2, with D unclear. The germline V gene encodes CDR1 SGHDT and CDR2 YYEEEE. Trimming took 0 bases from V and 7 from J, leaving 10 bases between them. The CDR3 has 14 amino acids. CDR3 loop: CASSLDLGGGELFF. The DNA for the CDR3 is TGTGCCAGCAGCTTGGATCTGGGTGGCGGGGAGCTGTTTTTT.

The chain combines TRBV30 with TRBJ1-5; tentatively, D is TRBD1 (5 bases). This CDR3 has 14 amino acids. Germline values: CDR1 GTSNPN, CDR2 SVGIG (reference sequence). V was trimmed by 0 bases and J by 11 bases, leaving 17 bases between them. The CDR3 spells CAWSVSRGGTTQHF. In DNA, the CDR3 is TGTGCCTGGAGTGTTAGCCGGGGCGGCACGACCCAGCATTTT.

Here the CDR3 reads CASSSYRGPNTGELFF. CDR3 nucleotide sequence: TGTGCCAGCAGCTCTTACAGGGGTCCGAACACCGGGGAGCTGTTTTTT. The chain is built from TRBV7-9 and TRBJ2-2; TRBD1 agrees at 7 bases. Germline V CDR1 and CDR2: SEHNR, FQNEAQ (reference sequence). J gave up 0 bases and V 4 bases, and 5 bases lay outside the gene matches. The CDR3 is 16 amino acids.

This clonotype was recorded many times. The V call is TRBV25-1, the J call TRBJ1-1; TRBD1 is a possible D gene (6 bases). There are 15 residues in the CDR3. Germline V CDR1 and CDR2: MGHDK, SYGVNS. V lost 4 bases to trimming and J lost 4 bases, with 16 bases between them. CDR3 in amino acids: CASSVHRVGRTEAFF. CDR3 bases: TGTGCCAGCAGTGTCCACAGGGTTGGTCGCACTGAAGCTTTCTTT.

A few counts support this clonotype. V is TRBV6-6 and J is TRBJ1-6; D not certain. The germline V gene has CDR1 MNHNY and CDR2 SVGAGI (reference sequence). Trimming left V 0 bases short and J 10 bases short, with 10 bases between. CDR3 length: 14 residues. The CDR3 here is CASSYSGGNSPLHF. CDR3 coding DNA: TGTGCCAGCAGTTACTCGGGTGGGAACTCACCCCTCCACTTT.